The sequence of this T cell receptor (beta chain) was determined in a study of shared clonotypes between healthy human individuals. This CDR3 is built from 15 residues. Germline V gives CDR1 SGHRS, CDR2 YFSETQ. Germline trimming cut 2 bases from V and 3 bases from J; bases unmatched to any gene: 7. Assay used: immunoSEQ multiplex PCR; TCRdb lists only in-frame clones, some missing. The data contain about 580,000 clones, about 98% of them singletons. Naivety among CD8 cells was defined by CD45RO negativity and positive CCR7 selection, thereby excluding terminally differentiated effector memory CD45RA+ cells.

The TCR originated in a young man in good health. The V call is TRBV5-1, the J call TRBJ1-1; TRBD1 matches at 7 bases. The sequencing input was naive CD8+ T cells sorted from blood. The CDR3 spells CASSFGTAKDTEAFF. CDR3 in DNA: TGCGCCAGCAGCTTTGGGACAGCTAAAGACACTGAAGCTTTCTTT.